These 20 T cell receptor beta chains originate from one sample sequenced in a study of shared T cell receptors in the human thymus. Assay: immunoSEQ multiplex PCR; the TCRdb copy retains only in-frame clones and omits some. The data show around 65,000 clones, with over 90% seen just once and 0.033% held by the top ten. Sequenced sample: thymocytes. The receptors derive from a human donor.

V gene TRBV5-1 combines with J gene TRBJ2-5, with D maybe TRBD2 (5 bases). Germline CDR1 is SGHRS and CDR2 is YFSETQ. Trimming pared 6 bases from V and 0 bases from J, leaving 12 bases between. CDR3 length: 14 amino acids. The chain's CDR3 is CASTPPGNQETQYF. The CDR3 DNA reads as TGCGCCAGCACCCCTCCGGGGAACCAAGAGACCCAGTACTTC.

This clone appeared a few times. The genes are TRBV28 and TRBJ1-5; no clear D. The CDR3 loop spans 14 amino acids. Trimming shortened V by 8 bases and J by 2 bases, and 13 bases separated the two germline ends. The germline CDR1 and CDR2 sequences are MDHEN and SYDVKM. CDR3 coding DNA: TGTGCCAGCTACGTAGGAATTGGCAATCAGCCCCAGCATTTT. This encodes CASYVGIGNQPQHF.

This chain joins TRBV7-2 and TRBJ2-1, with 10 bases identical to TRBD2. Per the germline V gene, CDR1 is SGHTA and CDR2 is FQGNSA. CDR3 size: 16 residues. With V trimmed by 4 bases and J by 2 bases, 5 bases remained unmatched. The CDR3 spells CASSSLSGGTYNEQFF. Here the CDR3 DNA reads TGTGCCAGCAGCTCTCTTAGCGGGGGGACCTACAATGAGCAGTTCTTC.

This chain connects TRBV10-3 to TRBJ1-6; 9 positions match TRBD1. Germline CDR1 and CDR2: ENHRY and SYGVKD. This CDR3 is 20 amino acids long. V lost 3 bases and J lost 7; bases outside the gene matches: 19. The CDR3, as DNA: TGTGCCATCAGTGAAGGTGGAGGGGACAGGGTAGGGCTGGGGAATTCACCCCTCCACTTT. Residues: CAISEGGGDRVGLGNSPLHF.

This rearrangement joins TRBV6-5 to TRBJ2-7, with D tentatively TRBD1 or TRBD2 (5 bases each). The CDR3 has 14 residues. Germline loops: CDR1 MNHEY, CDR2 SVGAGI. Trimming removed 4 bases at V and 6 bases at J, with 16 bases between. CDR3 sequence reads: CASSSTGRPREQYF. The DNA of the CDR3 is TGTGCCAGCAGTTCAACGGGACGGCCACGCGAGCAGTACTTC.

The rearrangement links TRBV4-3 to TRBJ1-1, with D possibly being TRBD1 (5 bases). Per germline, CDR1 LGHNA and CDR2 YSLEER. CDR3 length: 22 residues. Trimming removed 0 bases at V and 8 bases at J, with 37 bases between. The CDR3 DNA reads as TGCGCCAGCAGCCAAGATTCAATCGGCGTTATCGGTACGGGGTCGGGACGAAGCGAAGCTTTCTTT. Protein product: CASSQDSIGVIGTGSGRSEAFF.

The chain combines TRBV5-1 with TRBJ2-2, with TRBD1 matching 11 bases. Germline V gives CDR1 SGHRS, CDR2 YFSETQ. V gave up 2 bases and J gave up 5 bases; unmatched junction bases: 2. The CDR3 has 15 amino acids. The CDR3 protein is CASSFRDRGTGELFF. CDR3 nucleotide sequence: TGCGCCAGCAGCTTCCGGGACAGGGGGACCGGGGAGCTGTTTTTT.

The chain carries TRBV7-2 and TRBJ1-4; no firm D call. CDR1 is SGHTA and CDR2 is FQGNSA in the germline V gene. The V end lost 3 bases, the J end lost 0 bases, and 17 bases lay between the germline ends. This CDR3 has 18 residues. CDR3 bases: TGTGCCAGCAGCTTTGCGTATCCGGGCCTCTCAACTAATGAAAAACTGTTTTTT. Its translation: CASSFAYPGLSTNEKLFF.

The chain recombines TRBV19 with TRBJ1-4; no clear D. Germline V gives CDR1 LNHDA, CDR2 SQIVND (reference sequence). The CDR3 length is 15 residues. Trimming removed 6 bases at V and 5 bases at J, with 16 bases between. CDR3 sequence: CASRGDTKPNEKLFF. The DNA of the CDR3 is TGTGCCAGTAGAGGTGATACAAAGCCCAATGAAAAACTGTTTTTT.

V gene TRBV25-1 combines with J gene TRBJ2-1, with D maybe TRBD1 (6 bases). The CDR3 length is 17 residues. V gave up 4 bases and J gave up 7 bases, with 23 bases separating them. The germline CDR1 and CDR2 sequences are MGHDK and SYGVNS. The CDR3 coding sequence is TGTGCCAGCAGTGCCCCTATGGTGGGGGCTATAAAAAATGAGCAGTTCTTC. It specifies CASSAPMVGAIKNEQFF.

This chain connects TRBV5-1 to TRBJ2-7; no clear D gene. Trimming removed 1 base at V and 0 bases at J, with 5 bases between. In germline, CDR1 is SGHRS, CDR2 YFSETQ. This CDR3 comprises 13 residues. The CDR3 nucleotides read TGCGCCAGCAGCTTGTGGCGCTCCTACGAGCAGTACTTC. Protein: CASSLWRSYEQYF.

The gene calls are TRBV10-2 and TRBJ2-7; D remains unclear. The V end was cut by 0 bases, the J end by 4 bases, with 7 bases between. Germline V CDR1 and CDR2: WSHSY, SAAADI. This CDR3 has 13 amino acids. CDR3 sequence (DNA): TGCGCCAGCAGTGAGTCACGACATTACGAGCAGTACTTC. Its protein is CASSESRHYEQYF.

This clone was detected only once. The CDR3 spells CASSLETRGRNTEAFF. The CDR3 region has the DNA TGCGCCAGCAGCTTGGAGACCAGGGGGCGAAACACTGAAGCTTTCTTT. The chain couples TRBV5-1 to TRBJ1-1, with 8 positions matching TRBD1. This CDR3 has 16 residues. Per the germline V gene, CDR1 is SGHRS and CDR2 is YFSETQ. The V and J ends lost 0 bases and 2 bases, in that order; junction bases with no gene match: 6.

V is TRBV7-8 and J is TRBJ1-5, with a weak D call TRBD1 (6 bases). CDR3 length: 17 amino acids. V was pared by 4 bases and J by 3 bases, with 19 bases between. The V gene's germline CDR1 is SGHVS and CDR2 FQNEAQ. The CDR3 sequence: CASSYQQGGRYNQPQHF. CDR3 coding DNA: TGTGCCAGCAGCTACCAACAGGGTGGGAGGTACAATCAGCCCCAGCATTTT.

The chain joins TRBV25-1 to TRBJ2-7; D is unresolved. CDR3 length equals 14 residues. V was cut by 4 bases and J by 2 bases, with 12 bases left in between. Germline V lookup: CDR1 MGHDK, CDR2 SYGVNS. In nucleotides, the CDR3 is TGTGCCAGCAGTGGTGTCGGGCCTACCTACGAGCAGTACTTC. Its protein product is CASSGVGPTYEQYF.

The chain links TRBV4-1 to TRBJ2-2, with D possibly matching TRBD2 (5 bases). In germline, CDR1 is MGHRA, CDR2 YSYEKL. The CDR3 covers 15 residues. V dropped 1 base and J dropped 2 bases, with 8 bases sitting between them. CDR3 sequence (DNA): TGCGCCAGCAGCCAAGGGACTGCTAACACCGGGGAGCTGTTTTTT. Protein product: CASSQGTANTGELFF.

The chain has TRBV13 and TRBJ1-5; D possibly corresponds to TRBD1 (5 bases). The ends were cut back, 5 bases at V and 6 bases at J, with 14 bases in the middle. This CDR3 contains 14 residues. Germline V gives CDR1 PRHDT, CDR2 FYEKMQ (reference sequence). CDR3 sequence (DNA): TGTGCCAGCAGCCGACGTGATCAGGGTCAGCCCCAGCATTTT. This gives the protein CASSRRDQGQPQHF.

This clone appeared a single time. Other DNA sequences from this sample encode an identical CDR3 as well. The gene calls are TRBV19 and TRBJ2-1; D gene ambiguous. CDR1 LNHDA and CDR2 SQIVND come from the germline V gene (reference sequence). The CDR3 length is 13 residues. V was trimmed by 1 base and J by 5 bases, leaving 6 bases between them. CDR3 coding DNA: TGTGCCAGTAGTATAGGCCCGAACAATGAGCAGTTCTTC. Protein: CASSIGPNNEQFF.

In this sample, this clone turned up once. This chain joins TRBV5-1 and TRBJ2-1; the D is unclear. The V gene's germline CDR1 is SGHRS and CDR2 YFSETQ. CDR3 length equals 15 residues. V was trimmed by 0 bases and J by 5 bases, leaving 12 bases between them. CDR3 in amino acids: CASSLVARENNEQFF. DNA of the CDR3: TGCGCCAGCAGCTTGGTGGCTAGGGAAAACAATGAGCAGTTCTTC. The full variable domain, rest sourced from reference TRBV5-1 and TRBJ2-1, is KAGVTQTPRYLIKTRGQQVTLSCSPISGHRSVSWYQQTPGQGLQFLFEYFSETQRNKGNFPGRFSGRQFSNSRSEMNVSTLELGDSALYLCASSLVARENNEQFFGPGTRLTVL.

Regarding this clone: One junction end disagrees with the germline gene, perhaps due to a read error. The sample carries other DNA sequences with the same CDR3. The rearrangement joins TRBV7-2 to TRBJ2-7; D is tentatively TRBD1 or TRBD2 (7 bases each). This CDR3 has 16 residues. The germline V gene encodes CDR1 SGHTA and CDR2 FQGNSA. The CDR3 loop reads CASSRRPGGEAYEQYF. The CDR3 region has the DNA TGTGCCAGCAGTCGGAGGCCAGGGGGGGAAGCCTATGAGCAGTACTTC.